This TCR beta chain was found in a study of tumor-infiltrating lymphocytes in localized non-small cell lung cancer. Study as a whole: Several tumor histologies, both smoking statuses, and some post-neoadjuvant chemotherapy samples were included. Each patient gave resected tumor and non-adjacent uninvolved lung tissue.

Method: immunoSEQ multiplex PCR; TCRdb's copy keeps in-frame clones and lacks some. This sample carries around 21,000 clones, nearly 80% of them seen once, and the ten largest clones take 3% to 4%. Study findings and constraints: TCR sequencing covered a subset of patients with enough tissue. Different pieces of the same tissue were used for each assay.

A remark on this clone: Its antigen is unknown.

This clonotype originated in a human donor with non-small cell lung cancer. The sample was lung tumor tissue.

The CDR3 sequence: CASSTSQGATEAFF. The CDR3 DNA is TGTGCCAGTAGTACCTCCCAGGGGGCGACTGAAGCTTTCTTT. The chain employs TRBV19 and TRBJ1-1; 8 bases line up with TRBD1. Germline V lookup: CDR1 LNHDA, CDR2 SQIVND (reference sequence). The CDR3 runs 14 residues. V trimming: 4 bases; J trimming: 5 bases; junction bases outside the gene matches: 6.